A single sample gave rise to the 18 T cell receptor beta chains below, sequenced in a study of blood T cell repertoires in COVID-19. The assay was immunoSEQ multiplex PCR, and TCRdb's table has in-frame clones only and misses some. The sample lists 390,000 or so clones, roughly 90% occurring once. The specimen was peripheral blood. These receptors were obtained from a woman between 25 and 40 years old with COVID-19, enrolled during active disease.

The chain has TRBV30 and TRBJ1-6; a weak D match, TRBD1 (6 bases). CDR3 length: 15 residues. CDR1 is GTSNPN, CDR2 SVGIG, per germline (reference sequence). The germline V and J ends were trimmed by 0 bases and 10 bases, with 16 bases remaining between them. CDR3 region: CAWSVLQGSESPLHF. The CDR3 region has the DNA TGTGCCTGGAGTGTACTACAGGGAAGTGAGTCACCCCTCCACTTT. Full variable domain (outside the CDR3, taken from reference TRBV30 and TRBJ1-6): SQTIHQWPATLVQPVGSPLSLECTVEGTSNPNLYWYRQAAGRGLQLLFYSVGIGQISSEVPQNLSASRPQDRQFILSSKKLLLSDSGFYLCAWSVLQGSESPLHFGNGTRLTVT.

The V gene is TRBV4-3, the J gene TRBJ1-2; D is unclear. Per germline, CDR1 LGHNA and CDR2 YSLEER. This CDR3 is built from 14 residues. Trimming stripped 0 bases from V and 5 bases from J, with 10 bases between. CDR3: CASSQDDSGYGYTF. DNA of the CDR3: TGCGCCAGCAGCCAAGACGACTCGGGGTATGGCTACACCTTC.

The CDR3 coding sequence is TGTGCCAGCACCTGGGGGGGGCATCAGCCCCAGCATTTT. Protein product: CASTWGGHQPQHF. The J gene is TRBJ1-5, the V gene TRBV28; D might be TRBD1 (6 bases). Germline CDR1 reads MDHEN; CDR2 reads SYDVKM. The CDR3 has 13 amino acids. The ends were cut back, 7 bases at V and 5 bases at J, with 12 bases in the middle.

The J gene is TRBJ2-5, the V gene TRBV6-2 or TRBV6-3; 7 nucleotides line up with TRBD1. The V and J ends lost 6 bases and 5 bases, in that order; junction bases with no gene match: 12. CDR1 and CDR2 (germline): MNHEY, SVGEGT. The CDR3 has 15 residues. The CDR3 DNA is TGTGCCAGCAGCGACGTGTGGCAGGGGGATGAGACCCAGTACTTC. It translates to CASSDVWQGDETQYF.

The chain combines TRBV6-6 with TRBJ2-7; the match to TRBD1 covers 8 bases. V shed 4 bases, J shed 6 bases, and the junction held 8 bases outside the gene matches. Germline V CDR1 and CDR2: MNHNY, SVGAGI (reference sequence). This CDR3 has 14 residues. Here the CDR3 reads CASSSGQGGGEQYF. As DNA, the CDR3 is TGTGCCAGCAGTTCCGGACAGGGCGGCGGCGAGCAGTACTTC.

The chain combines TRBV7-9 with TRBJ2-1; 7 nucleotides line up with TRBD2. Trimming at V came to 7 bases and at J to 4 bases, leaving 16 bases not matched to a gene. The CDR3 covers 17 residues. Germline CDR1 is SEHNR and CDR2 is FQNEAQ (reference sequence). The CDR3 loop is CASTPGRSGHGYNEQFF. For the CDR3, the DNA is TGTGCCAGCACCCCAGGTCGTAGCGGGCATGGGTACAATGAGCAGTTCTTC.

V and J are TRBV21-1 and TRBJ2-1; TRBD1, the D gene given by the table, was not confirmed from the DNA. TRBV21-1 is deemed a pseudogene. The CDR3 is made up of 18 amino acids. This CDR3 reads CASSKGLGGGVSYNEQFF. The CDR3 region has the DNA TGTGCCAGCAGCAAAGGGTTAGGAGGGGGCGTCTCCTACAATGAGCAGTTCTTC.

The chain carries TRBV28 and TRBJ1-1; D perhaps matches TRBD1 (6 bases). CDR1 MDHEN and CDR2 SYDVKM come from the germline V gene. This CDR3 has 13 amino acids. V was shortened by 8 bases and J by 5 bases, with 15 bases between the two germline ends. CDR3 sequence reads: CASRTPGDTEAFF. The CDR3 DNA follows: TGTGCCAGCCGGACACCAGGGGATACTGAAGCTTTCTTT.

The chain employs TRBV29-1 and TRBJ1-4; TRBD1 matches 7 bases. Looked up from germline, CDR1 is SQVTM and CDR2 is ANQGSEA. The CDR3 totals 15 residues. With V trimmed by 4 bases and J by 5 bases, 10 bases remained unmatched. The CDR3 here is CSVGGGGSPNEKLFF. DNA for the CDR3: TGCAGCGTTGGAGGGGGCGGTTCCCCAAATGAAAAACTGTTTTTT.

This clone was counted only a few times. An end of the junction does not agree with germline; a read error may underlie this. Other DNA sequences from this sample encode an identical CDR3 as well. The genes are TRBV29-1 and TRBJ2-3; TRBD1 aligns across 9 bases. This CDR3 has 14 residues. In germline, CDR1 is SQVTM, CDR2 ANQGSEA. Written as DNA, the CDR3 is TGCAGCGTGGAAGGACAGGGGATCGCAGATACGCAGTATTTT. It codes for CSVEGQGIADTQYF.

The J gene is TRBJ2-3, the V gene TRBV4-1; TRBD2 agrees at 9 bases. The V gene's germline CDR1 is MGHRA and CDR2 YSYEKL. The CDR3 consists of 17 residues. The V gene end was trimmed by 3 bases and the J gene end by 1 base; junction bases not matched to a gene: 8. The CDR3 nucleotides read TGCGCCAGCAGCCAGGGGAGCGTAGCGGGAGGCACAGATACGCAGTATTTT. Its protein is CASSQGSVAGGTDTQYF.

This chain joins TRBV6-2 or TRBV6-3 and TRBJ1-2; D is unresolved. The CDR3 totals 14 residues. Germline lookup yields CDR1 MNHEY and CDR2 SVGEGT. V was shortened by 2 bases and J by 8 bases, with 15 bases between the two germline ends. The CDR3 DNA sequence: TGTGCCAGCAGTTACAACGGGGATGATTGGGGCTACACCTTC. Translating gives CASSYNGDDWGYTF.

This clone was detected only once. Compared with germline, one end of the junction differs, possibly owing to a read error. For the CDR3, the DNA is TGTGCTAGCAGCCGCGGACTAGACCAAGAGACCCAGTACTTC. Translated: CASSRGLDQETQYF. V is TRBV7-7 and J is TRBJ2-5; 7 bases are a match to TRBD2. The CDR3 contains 14 residues. Looked up from germline, CDR1 is SSHAT and CDR2 is FNYEAQ (reference sequence).

The rearrangement uses TRBV30 and TRBJ2-1; TRBD2 agrees at 8 bases. J lost 3 bases, V lost 2 bases, and 3 bases had no gene match. The CDR3 is 14 amino acids. Germline V gene data show CDR1 as GTSNPN and CDR2 as SVGIG (reference sequence). This chain's CDR3 is CAWSTGGGYNEQFF. In DNA form, the CDR3 reads TGTGCCTGGAGTACGGGGGGGGGCTACAATGAGCAGTTCTTC.

The chain uses TRBV29-1 and TRBJ2-7; D might be TRBD1 (6 bases). From germline, CDR1 is SQVTM and CDR2 ANQGSEA. The CDR3 extends over 12 amino acids. V lost 4 bases, J lost 0 bases, and 7 bases lay in between. CDR3 in amino acids: CSVAGASYEQYF. The CDR3, as DNA: TGCAGCGTTGCAGGGGCCTCCTACGAGCAGTACTTC.

V is TRBV6-1 and J is TRBJ1-1, with D tentatively TRBD1 (6 bases). The CDR3 extends over 17 amino acids. Germline-derived CDR1 and CDR2 are MNHNS and SASEGT. The germline V and J ends were trimmed by 4 bases and 0 bases, with 18 bases remaining between them. In DNA form, the CDR3 reads TGTGCCAGCAGTGTCCACAGGGTTAGGGAAATGAACACTGAAGCTTTCTTT. This encodes CASSVHRVREMNTEAFF.

J is TRBJ1-3 and V is TRBV29-1, with D possibly TRBD1 on 5 matching bases. V dropped 7 bases and J dropped 0 bases, with 16 bases sitting between them. The CDR3 covers 15 residues. The germline V gene encodes CDR1 SQVTM and CDR2 ANQGSEA. CDR3 loop: CSAWGGGTSGNTIYF. Written as DNA, the CDR3 is TGCAGCGCTTGGGGTGGCGGGACCTCTGGAAACACCATATATTTT.

The J gene is TRBJ2-1, the V gene TRBV7-8; 14 bases agree with TRBD2. The CDR3 is made up of 19 amino acids. Germline V lookup: CDR1 SGHVS, CDR2 FQNEAQ. V was pared by 0 bases and J by 9 bases, with 13 bases of the junction left unmatched. The CDR3 nucleotides read TGTGCCAGCAGCTTAGCGGGTGTAACGACTAGCGGGAGGGCAAGTGAGCAGTTCTTC. Amino acid sequence: CASSLAGVTTSGRASEQFF.